These T cell receptor beta chains were read from a single sample in a study of T cells in tumors after PD-1 blockade. Sequenced by immunoSEQ multiplex PCR; TCRdb stores in-frame clones only, minus some. The table has roughly 12,000 clones, around 63% seen once. The material sequenced was tumor tissue, taken before anti-PD-1 treatment. The receptor set was obtained from a human donor with cutaneous squamous cell carcinoma. Each CDR3 is given with its conserved first and last residue. Fields, in order: J gene, D gene, clone size, V gene, CDR3 protein, CDR3 DNA. A D gene is named only where the DNA matches it firmly. The size field is filled for only some rows; it gives once, few, many or a size class.

j_call: TRBJ2-1
d_call: TRBD2
clone_size: few
v_call: TRBV28
cdr3_aa: CASSPRTSVHNEQFF
cdr3_nt: TGTGCCAGCAGTCCTCGGACTAGCGTACACAATGAGCAGTTCTTC

j_call: TRBJ2-7
d_call: -
clone_size: -
v_call: TRBV21-1
cdr3_aa: CASSSWGGPYEQYF
cdr3_nt: TGTGCCAGCAGCTCCTGGGGGGGGCCTTACGAGCAGTACTTC

j_call: TRBJ2-6
d_call: -
clone_size: -
v_call: TRBV4-2
cdr3_aa: CASSQPADVGANVLTF
cdr3_nt: TGTGCCAGCAGCCAGCCTGCGGATGTGGGGGCCAACGTCCTGACTTTC

j_call: TRBJ2-5
d_call: -
clone_size: medium-sized
v_call: TRBV4-2
cdr3_aa: CASSQNPTAGADQETQYF
cdr3_nt: TGTGCCAGCAGCCAAAACCCTACGGCGGGGGCTGACCAAGAGACCCAGTACTTC

j_call: TRBJ2-2
d_call: -
clone_size: medium-sized
v_call: TRBV28
cdr3_aa: CASSWEATGELFF
cdr3_nt: TGTGCCAGCAGTTGGGAGGCGACCGGGGAGCTGTTTTTT

j_call: TRBJ2-1
d_call: TRBD1
clone_size: -
v_call: TRBV10-3
cdr3_aa: CATGQGGNEQFF
cdr3_nt: TGTGCCACCGGACAGGGAGGTAATGAGCAGTTCTTC

j_call: TRBJ2-3
d_call: TRBD2
clone_size: medium-sized
v_call: TRBV9
cdr3_aa: CASSTSGSADTQYF
cdr3_nt: TGTGCCAGCAGCACTAGCGGGAGTGCAGATACGCAGTATTTT

j_call: TRBJ2-3
d_call: TRBD2
clone_size: -
v_call: TRBV5-4
cdr3_aa: CASSLGGRAADTQYF
cdr3_nt: TGTGCCAGCAGCTTGGGCGGGAGGGCCGCAGATACGCAGTATTTT

j_call: TRBJ2-7
d_call: TRBD1
clone_size: -
v_call: TRBV7-8
cdr3_aa: CASSLALGTGYNEQYF
cdr3_nt: TGTGCCAGCAGCTTAGCCTTAGGGACAGGGTATAACGAGCAGTACTTC

j_call: TRBJ1-1
d_call: -
clone_size: -
v_call: TRBV3-1/TRBV3-2
cdr3_aa: CASSREAMRTEAFF
cdr3_nt: TGTGCCAGCAGCCGAGAGGCTATGAGGACTGAAGCTTTCTTT

j_call: TRBJ2-7
d_call: TRBD1
clone_size: -
v_call: TRBV27
cdr3_aa: CASPRDLDRGHSYEQYF
cdr3_nt: TGTGCCAGCCCGCGGGATCTCGACAGGGGGCACTCCTACGAGCAGTACTTC

j_call: TRBJ2-5
d_call: TRBD1
clone_size: -
v_call: TRBV19
cdr3_aa: CASSKQGGETQYF
cdr3_nt: TGTGCCAGTAGTAAACAGGGGGGAGAGACCCAGTACTTC

j_call: TRBJ1-2
d_call: -
clone_size: medium-sized
v_call: TRBV13
cdr3_aa: CASSLEIYGYTF
cdr3_nt: TGTGCCAGCAGCTTAGAGATCTATGGCTACACCTTC

j_call: TRBJ2-2
d_call: TRBD1
clone_size: few
v_call: TRBV18
cdr3_aa: CASSPRLTGGSTGELFF
cdr3_nt: TGTGCCAGCTCACCAAGGTTGACAGGGGGTTCCACCGGGGAGCTGTTTTTT

j_call: TRBJ2-2
d_call: -
clone_size: -
v_call: TRBV9
cdr3_aa: CASSVSVNTGELFF
cdr3_nt: TGTGCCAGCAGCGTTTCAGTGAACACCGGGGAGCTGTTTTTT

j_call: TRBJ2-7
d_call: -
clone_size: -
v_call: TRBV10-3
cdr3_aa: CAISVNGNEQYF
cdr3_nt: TGTGCCATCAGTGTTAACGGCAACGAGCAGTACTTC

j_call: TRBJ2-5
d_call: -
clone_size: few
v_call: TRBV6-2/TRBV6-3
cdr3_aa: CASSYQGFWQETQYF
cdr3_nt: TGTGCCAGCAGTTACCAGGGGTTTTGGCAAGAGACCCAGTACTTC

j_call: TRBJ2-2
d_call: -
clone_size: -
v_call: TRBV6-4
cdr3_aa: CASSDSTAGELFF
cdr3_nt: TGTGCCAGCAGTGACTCGACGGCCGGGGAGCTGTTTTTT

j_call: TRBJ2-3
d_call: -
clone_size: -
v_call: TRBV18
cdr3_aa: CASSQDSRDTQYF
cdr3_nt: TGTGCCAGCTCACAGGACAGTAGAGATACGCAGTATTTT

j_call: TRBJ2-1
d_call: TRBD2
clone_size: -
v_call: TRBV5-1
cdr3_aa: CASSPSGGAVEQFF
cdr3_nt: TGCGCCAGCAGCCCGAGCGGGGGGGCCGTTGAGCAGTTCTTC

j_call: TRBJ1-1
d_call: -
clone_size: -
v_call: TRBV11-2
cdr3_aa: CASSLEGIGGTEAFF
cdr3_nt: TGTGCCAGCAGCTTGGAGGGCATTGGGGGCACTGAAGCTTTCTTT

j_call: TRBJ1-2
d_call: -
clone_size: -
v_call: TRBV5-6
cdr3_aa: CASSSQAHYGYTF
cdr3_nt: TGTGCCAGCAGCTCGCAGGCGCACTATGGCTACACCTTC

j_call: TRBJ1-2
d_call: TRBD1
clone_size: -
v_call: TRBV28
cdr3_aa: CANRSTGGVEKRDYGYTF
cdr3_nt: TGTGCCAACAGATCCACAGGGGGCGTGGAAAAGAGGGACTATGGCTACACCTTC

j_call: TRBJ1-1
d_call: -
clone_size: -
v_call: TRBV28
cdr3_aa: CASSLGQGYRAEAFF
cdr3_nt: TGTGCCAGCAGTTTAGGTCAGGGGTATAGGGCTGAAGCTTTCTTT

j_call: TRBJ2-1
d_call: TRBD2
clone_size: -
v_call: TRBV29-1
cdr3_aa: CSVEVREATHLLDEQFF
cdr3_nt: TGCAGCGTTGAAGTGCGGGAGGCGACTCACCTTCTGGATGAGCAGTTCTTC

j_call: TRBJ1-1
d_call: -
clone_size: -
v_call: TRBV5-4
cdr3_aa: CASRSGQSNYNTEAFF
cdr3_nt: TGTGCCAGCAGAAGCGGACAGTCTAACTATAACACTGAAGCTTTCTTT

j_call: TRBJ2-1
d_call: -
clone_size: -
v_call: TRBV7-7
cdr3_aa: CASSPSVQGNNEQFF
cdr3_nt: TGTGCCAGCAGCCCCTCGGTACAGGGAAACAATGAGCAGTTCTTC

j_call: TRBJ2-1
d_call: TRBD2
clone_size: once
v_call: TRBV19
cdr3_aa: CASSKYSGGARDNEQFF
cdr3_nt: TGTGCCAGTAGTAAATATAGCGGGGGGGCCCGGGACAATGAGCAGTTCTTC

j_call: TRBJ1-2
d_call: -
clone_size: medium-sized
v_call: TRBV7-9
cdr3_aa: CASSLAGRFVGYGYTF
cdr3_nt: TGTGCCAGCAGCTTAGCAGGGAGGTTTGTGGGCTATGGCTACACCTTC

j_call: TRBJ2-3
d_call: -
clone_size: once
v_call: TRBV5-1
cdr3_aa: CASSLTAFTSGRARGADTQYF
cdr3_nt: TGCGCCAGCAGCTTGACGGCCTTTACGTCGGGGAGGGCCAGGGGGGCAGATACGCAGTATTTT

j_call: TRBJ1-1
d_call: TRBD1
clone_size: -
v_call: TRBV5-5
cdr3_aa: CASSWAPGGETSNTEAFF
cdr3_nt: TGTGCCAGCAGCTGGGCTCCAGGGGGGGAGACCTCGAACACTGAAGCTTTCTTT

j_call: TRBJ2-1
d_call: -
clone_size: once
v_call: TRBV7-8
cdr3_aa: CASSQRSGTTNEQFF
cdr3_nt: TGTGCCAGCAGCCAACGTAGCGGAACCACCAATGAGCAGTTCTTC

j_call: TRBJ2-3
d_call: -
clone_size: -
v_call: TRBV3-1/TRBV3-2
cdr3_aa: CASSPMGETDTQYF
cdr3_nt: TGTGCCAGCAGCCCGATGGGGGAAACAGATACGCAGTATTTT

j_call: TRBJ1-6
d_call: TRBD1
clone_size: -
v_call: TRBV7-2
cdr3_aa: CASSSQGASYNSPLHF
cdr3_nt: TGTGCCAGCAGCTCACAGGGGGCGTCTTATAATTCACCCCTCCACTTT

j_call: TRBJ2-7
d_call: TRBD1
clone_size: -
v_call: TRBV3-1/TRBV3-2
cdr3_aa: CASSGQGAAYEQYF
cdr3_nt: TGTGCCAGCAGCGGACAGGGGGCCGCCTACGAGCAGTACTTC

j_call: TRBJ2-5
d_call: -
clone_size: -
v_call: TRBV11-3
cdr3_aa: CASSQSRVETQYF
cdr3_nt: TGTGCCAGCTCTCAAAGCCGAGTAGAGACCCAGTACTTC